A selection of T cell receptor beta chains follows, all from one sample in a study of CD8 T cells in Susac syndrome. TCRdb passed the immunoSEQ multiplex PCR reads through MiXCR, listing each CDR3 protein once. In the table there are around 190,000 distinct CDR3 sequences, approximately 94% of which are singletons. The sample taken for sequencing was CD4+ T cells from PBMCs. The receptors were sampled from a human donor in good health. CDR3s include the opening cysteine and the closing phenylalanine or tryptophan. D genes are given only for firm matches. Size values are once, few and many counts, or a class for expanded clones, and some rows have none.

D: -
length: 12
J: TRBJ2-3
V: TRBV7-2
size: -
DNA: TGTGCCAGCAGCTCTTCTGCAGATACGCAGTATTTT
CDR3: CASSSSADTQYF

D: -
length: 16
J: TRBJ2-5
V: TRBV5-1
size: once
DNA: TGCGCCAGCAGCTTGGAAGGGGGCAGGAGGGGAGAGACCCAGTACTTC
CDR3: CASSLEGGRRGETQYF

D: TRBD1
length: 16
J: TRBJ1-1
V: TRBV27
size: -
DNA: TGTGCCAGCAGCCGGATTCCCGGACAGGGCAACACTGAAGCTTTCTTT
CDR3: CASSRIPGQGNTEAFF

D: -
length: 14
J: TRBJ2-5
V: TRBV3-1
size: -
DNA: TGCGCCAGCAGCCACCCCGAACGTGGGGAGACCCAGTACTTC
CDR3: CASSHPERGETQYF

D: -
length: 14
J: TRBJ2-7
V: TRBV5-6
size: -
DNA: TGTGCCAGCAGCCGCAGGGGATTCTCCTACGAGCAGTACTTC
CDR3: CASSRRGFSYEQYF

D: TRBD1
length: 15
J: TRBJ1-5
V: TRBV29-1
size: -
DNA: TGCAGCGCCAGACTGGACAGGGGGCGAGGTCAGCCCCAGCATTTT
CDR3: CSARLDRGRGQPQHF

D: -
length: 11
J: TRBJ1-1
V: TRBV30
size: once
DNA: TGTGCCTGGAGGAGGGAAACTGAAGCTTTCTTT
CDR3: CAWRRETEAFF

D: -
length: 15
J: TRBJ2-3
V: TRBV27
size: -
DNA: TGTGCCAGCACGCCCGAGCGGTTAAGCACAGATACGCAGTATTTT
CDR3: CASTPERLSTDTQYF

D: TRBD2
length: 16
J: TRBJ2-4
V: TRBV29-1
size: -
DNA: TGCAGCGTTGTACGGGGGGGACCTGGAGACAAAAACATTCAGTACTTC
CDR3: CSVVRGGPGDKNIQYF

D: -
length: 15
J: TRBJ2-3
V: TRBV20-1
size: -
DNA: TGCAGTGCTAGATCGATGTTAGGGCTGAGGGATACGCAGTATTTT
CDR3: CSARSMLGLRDTQYF

D: -
length: 16
J: TRBJ2-3
V: TRBV20-1
size: -
DNA: TGCAGTGCTACACCAACGCGTGGAGGAGCCTCAGATACGCAGTATTTT
CDR3: CSATPTRGGASDTQYF

D: -
length: 15
J: TRBJ2-7
V: TRBV5-4
size: -
DNA: TGTGCCAGCAGCTTGGACGGGGGCCCTTCCTACGAGCAGTACTTC
CDR3: CASSLDGGPSYEQYF

D: -
length: 13
J: TRBJ1-5
V: TRBV19
size: -
DNA: TGTGCCAGTAGTTGGGCGATCAATCAGCCCCAGCATTTT
CDR3: CASSWAINQPQHF

D: TRBD2
length: 13
J: TRBJ2-1
V: TRBV20-1
size: -
DNA: TGCAGTGCTAGACGTGTGGGGGGGTATGAGCAGTTCTTC
CDR3: CSARRVGGYEQFF

D: -
length: 15
J: TRBJ2-5
V: TRBV6-1
size: -
DNA: TGTGCCAGCAGTCTCAACGCGGACAGTCAAGAGACCCAGTACTTC
CDR3: CASSLNADSQETQYF

D: TRBD1
length: 14
J: TRBJ2-7
V: TRBV2
size: -
DNA: TGTGCCAGCAGTACCGGGACAGGGGGCTACGAGCAGTACTTC
CDR3: CASSTGTGGYEQYF

D: TRBD1
length: 15
J: TRBJ2-7
V: TRBV9
size: -
DNA: TGTGCCAGCAGCCCCCGACAGGGCCTCTCCTACGAGCAGTACTTC
CDR3: CASSPRQGLSYEQYF

D: TRBD1
length: 14
J: TRBJ2-1
V: TRBV5-1
size: -
DNA: TGCGCCAGCAGCTCGACAGGGCCCTTAGATGAGCAGTTCTTC
CDR3: CASSSTGPLDEQFF

D: TRBD1
length: 13
J: TRBJ1-1
V: TRBV7-6
size: -
DNA: TGTGCCAGCAGCCTACAGGGGCAGGCTGAAGCTTTCTTT
CDR3: CASSLQGQAEAFF

D: TRBD2
length: 16
J: TRBJ2-1
V: TRBV14
size: once
DNA: TGTGCCAGCAGCCAAGAGAGACTAGCCTCCTACAATGAGCAGTTCTTC
CDR3: CASSQERLASYNEQFF

D: -
length: 15
J: TRBJ2-1
V: TRBV4-2
size: -
DNA: TGTGCCAGCAGCCGAGCCAGATCCGGTTACGATGAGCAGTTCTTC
CDR3: CASSRARSGYDEQFF

D: TRBD2
length: 14
J: TRBJ2-7
V: TRBV12-3/TRBV12-4
size: -
DNA: TGTGCCAGCGTATCCACTAGCGGGAGTGACGAGCAGTACTTC
CDR3: CASVSTSGSDEQYF

D: -
length: 14
J: TRBJ2-1
V: TRBV28
size: -
DNA: TGTGCCAGCAGTTTGTTCGCGGGCTACAATGAGCAGTTCTTC
CDR3: CASSLFAGYNEQFF

D: -
length: 13
J: TRBJ1-2
V: TRBV27
size: -
DNA: TGTGCCAGCAGGAGTACAGGGATGTATGGCTACACCTTC
CDR3: CASRSTGMYGYTF

D: TRBD1
length: 15
J: TRBJ1-2
V: TRBV20-1
size: once
DNA: TGCAGTGCTAGACCCAGGACAGGAGCTAACTATGGCTACACCTTC
CDR3: CSARPRTGANYGYTF

D: -
length: 12
J: TRBJ1-2
V: TRBV3-1
size: -
DNA: TGTGCCAGCAGCCGACAGTCAACTGGCTACACCTTC
CDR3: CASSRQSTGYTF

D: TRBD1
length: 16
J: TRBJ1-3
V: TRBV28
size: -
DNA: TGTGCCAGCAGTTCCTCGCACAGGGGAAGTGGAAACACCATATATTTT
CDR3: CASSSSHRGSGNTIYF

D: TRBD2
length: 15
J: TRBJ2-5
V: TRBV7-9
size: -
DNA: TGTGCCAGCTGCGAGCGGGGATCACACCAAGAGACCCAGTACTTC
CDR3: CASCERGSHQETQYF

D: TRBD2
length: 15
J: TRBJ2-1
V: TRBV7-3
size: -
DNA: TGTGCCAGCAGCTTAGAGGGACTAGCAAGCAATGAGCAGTTCTTC
CDR3: CASSLEGLASNEQFF

D: TRBD1
length: 18
J: TRBJ2-6
V: TRBV6-5
size: -
DNA: TGTGCCAGCAGTTACCCTCGACAGGGAGCCTCTGGGGCCAACGTCCTGACTTTC
CDR3: CASSYPRQGASGANVLTF

D: -
length: 13
J: TRBJ2-5
V: TRBV29-1
size: -
DNA: TGCAGCGTTGCAAGGGGTACCTTGGAGACCCAGTACTTC
CDR3: CSVARGTLETQYF

D: -
length: 14
J: TRBJ2-7
V: TRBV15
size: -
DNA: TGTGCCACCAGCAGAGAGGTGACGGCCTACGAGCAGTACTTC
CDR3: CATSREVTAYEQYF

D: TRBD1
length: 16
J: TRBJ1-4
V: TRBV4-3
size: -
DNA: TGCGCCAGCAGTCGCGCTCCCGGGACAGGTAGTGAAAAACTGTTTTTT
CDR3: CASSRAPGTGSEKLFF

D: TRBD2
length: 14
J: TRBJ2-1
V: TRBV6-2/TRBV6-3
size: -
DNA: TGTGCCAGCAGAGGACTAGCGGAATACAATGAGCAGTTCTTC
CDR3: CASRGLAEYNEQFF

D: TRBD2
length: 14
J: TRBJ2-7
V: TRBV5-1
size: once
DNA: TGCGCCAGCAGCTCGACTAGCGGGAGTTACGAGCAGTACTTC
CDR3: CASSSTSGSYEQYF

D: TRBD1
length: 13
J: TRBJ1-1
V: TRBV29-1
size: -
DNA: TGCAGCGTTAAAACAGGGGTGAACACTGAAGCTTTCTTT
CDR3: CSVKTGVNTEAFF

D: -
length: 13
J: TRBJ2-3
V: TRBV18
size: -
DNA: TGTGCCAGCTCACCACTTGCAGGGCGGACGCAGTATTTT
CDR3: CASSPLAGRTQYF

D: -
length: 15
J: TRBJ2-2
V: TRBV7-2
size: -
DNA: TGTGCCAGCAGCTTAAAAAAGGGAAACACCGGGGAGCTGTTTTTT
CDR3: CASSLKKGNTGELFF

D: -
length: 15
J: TRBJ2-4
V: TRBV20-1
size: -
DNA: TGCAGTGCCTCCGACAGCCTCCTGGCCAAAAACATTCAGTACTTC
CDR3: CSASDSLLAKNIQYF

D: -
length: 14
J: TRBJ2-5
V: TRBV7-2
size: -
DNA: TGTGCCAGCAGCTTAGCGGGAATGATGGAGACCCAGTACTTC
CDR3: CASSLAGMMETQYF

D: -
length: 15
J: TRBJ1-1
V: TRBV15
size: -
DNA: TGTGCCACCAGCAGAGATAACCAGGGTGCCACTGAAGCTTTCTTT
CDR3: CATSRDNQGATEAFF

D: TRBD1
length: 13
J: TRBJ2-1
V: TRBV28
size: -
DNA: TGTGCCAGCAGTGGGGACAGCCACAATGAGCAGTTCTTC
CDR3: CASSGDSHNEQFF

D: TRBD1
length: 15
J: TRBJ2-3
V: TRBV24-1
size: -
DNA: TGTGCCACCAGTGACCGGGACAGGGTTGCAGATACGCAGTATTTT
CDR3: CATSDRDRVADTQYF

D: TRBD2
length: 13
J: TRBJ2-1
V: TRBV29-1
size: -
DNA: TGCAGCGTTGGGGCGAGCGGGAACAATGAGCAGTTCTTC
CDR3: CSVGASGNNEQFF

D: -
length: 13
J: TRBJ2-1
V: TRBV20-1
size: once
DNA: TGCAGTGCTAGTTCGATCGTGGCGTCTGAGCAGTTCTTC
CDR3: CSASSIVASEQFF